This entry concerns a single TCR beta chain. Relative to the germline gene, one junction end is altered; a read error may explain this. These data belong to a study of blood T cells in healthy people across ages. Germline loops: CDR1 MDHEN, CDR2 SYDVKM. The CDR3 loop spans 12 amino acids. Through a sample-barcoded 5' primer and a J-beta primer mix, a second PCR was run for about 6 to 11 cycles. Each CDR3 protein is one row after TCRdb ran MiXCR on the 5' RACE reads. In the table there are under 1,000,000 distinct CDR3 sequences, about half of which are singletons. At least 7 million PBMCs were isolated per sample.

Specimen: blood. The V call is TRBV28, the J call TRBJ2-3; a possible D gene is TRBD1 (5 bases). This receptor was taken from a man older than 75 in good health. This CDR3 is CAGSSGPHTQYF. The CDR3 DNA follows: TGTGCCGGCAGTTCAGGGCCCCATACGCAGTATTTT. The full variable domain, with the rest looked up from reference TRBV28 and TRBJ2-3, is DVKVTQSSRYLVKRTGEKVFLECVQDMDHENMFWYRQDPGLGLRLIYFSYDVKMKEKGDIPEGYSVSREKKERFSLILESASTNQTSMYLCAGSSGPHTQYFGPGTRLTVL.